The sequence of this T cell receptor (beta chain) was determined in a study of T-cell reconstitution after alpha-beta-depleted transplantation in children. It was with unique molecular identifiers that the TCRbeta library was prepared. TCRdb redid the calling of the PCR reads with MiXCR, one entry per CDR3 protein. The sample has approximately 210,000 distinct CDR3 sequences, approximately 17% seen once. This clonotype came up a few times. V was clipped by 2 bases and J by 6 bases, with 8 bases between them. Germline V lookup: CDR1 DFQATT, CDR2 SNEGSKA (reference sequence). The CDR3 sequence is 12 residues long.

Source: PBMCs, mostly from graft donor cells, taken 360 days after TCRalphabeta/CD19-depleted stem cell transplant. This chain links TRBV20-1 with TRBJ2-1; D not resolved. This TCR came from a male patient under 10 years old who had a stem cell transplant for acute lymphoblastic leukemia, so the T cells may come from the graft donor. The DNA for the CDR3 is TGCAGTGCTAGATCAGGTGGCAATGAGCAGTTCTTC. This encodes CSARSGGNEQFF.